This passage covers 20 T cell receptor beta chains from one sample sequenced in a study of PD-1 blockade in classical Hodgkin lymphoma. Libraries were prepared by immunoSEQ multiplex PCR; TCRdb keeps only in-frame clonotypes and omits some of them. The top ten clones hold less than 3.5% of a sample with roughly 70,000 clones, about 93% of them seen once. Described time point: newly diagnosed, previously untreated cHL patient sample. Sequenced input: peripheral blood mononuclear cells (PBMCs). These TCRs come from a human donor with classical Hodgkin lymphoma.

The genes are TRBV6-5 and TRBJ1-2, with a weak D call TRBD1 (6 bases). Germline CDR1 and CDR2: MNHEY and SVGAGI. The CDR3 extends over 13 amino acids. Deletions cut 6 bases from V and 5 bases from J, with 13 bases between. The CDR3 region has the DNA TGTGCCAGCAGGGTGGGACATGGATATGGCTACACCTTC. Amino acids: CASRVGHGYGYTF.

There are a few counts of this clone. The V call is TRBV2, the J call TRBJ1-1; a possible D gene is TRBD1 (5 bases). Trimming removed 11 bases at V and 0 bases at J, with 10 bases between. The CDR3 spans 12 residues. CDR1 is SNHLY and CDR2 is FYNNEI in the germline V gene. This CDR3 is CAWGKVNTEAFF. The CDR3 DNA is TGTGCCTGGGGGAAAGTGAACACTGAAGCTTTCTTT.

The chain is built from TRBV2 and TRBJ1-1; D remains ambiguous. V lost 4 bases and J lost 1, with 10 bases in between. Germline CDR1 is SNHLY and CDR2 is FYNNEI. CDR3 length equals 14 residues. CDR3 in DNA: TGTGCCAGCAGTGCGAGGGCGAAGAACACTGAAGCTTTCTTT. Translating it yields CASSARAKNTEAFF.

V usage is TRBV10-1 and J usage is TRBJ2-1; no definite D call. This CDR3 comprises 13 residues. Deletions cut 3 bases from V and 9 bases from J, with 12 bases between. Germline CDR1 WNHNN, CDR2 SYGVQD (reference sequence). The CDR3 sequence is CASSDRYTGEQFF. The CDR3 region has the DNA TGCGCCAGCAGTGACAGGTATACTGGTGAGCAGTTCTTC.

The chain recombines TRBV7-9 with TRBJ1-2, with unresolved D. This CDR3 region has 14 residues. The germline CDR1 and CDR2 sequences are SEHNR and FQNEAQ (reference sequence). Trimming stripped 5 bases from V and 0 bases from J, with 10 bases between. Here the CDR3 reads CASSSTSSNYGYTF. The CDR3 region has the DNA TGTGCCAGCAGCAGCACAAGTTCTAACTATGGCTACACCTTC.

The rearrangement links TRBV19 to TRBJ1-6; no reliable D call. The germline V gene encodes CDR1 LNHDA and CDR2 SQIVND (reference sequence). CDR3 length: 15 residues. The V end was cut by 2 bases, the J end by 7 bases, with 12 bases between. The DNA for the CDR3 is TGTGCCAGTAGTATAACCGGGCAGCGGAATTCACCCCTCCACTTT. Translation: CASSITGQRNSPLHF.

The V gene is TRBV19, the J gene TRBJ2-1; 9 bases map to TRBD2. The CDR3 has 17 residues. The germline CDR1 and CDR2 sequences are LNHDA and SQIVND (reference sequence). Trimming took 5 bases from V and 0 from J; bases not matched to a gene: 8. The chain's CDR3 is CASSLRTSVRSYNEQFF. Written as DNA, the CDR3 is TGTGCCAGTAGTCTCCGGACTAGCGTACGCTCCTACAATGAGCAGTTCTTC.

The CDR3 DNA reads as TGTGCCAGCAGCTTAGTTGGGACGGGAGCAAAAAACATTCAGTACTTC. This encodes CASSLVGTGAKNIQYF. The rearrangement uses TRBV11-2 and TRBJ2-4, with D perhaps matching TRBD2 (6 bases). The CDR3 is 16 amino acids. Trimming cost V 1 base and J 4 bases, with 14 bases left between them. The germline gives CDR1 SGHAT, CDR2 FQNNGV. The whole variable domain, remainder taken from reference TRBV11-2 and TRBJ2-4, is EAGVAQSPRYKIIEKRQSVAFWCNPISGHATLYWYQQILGQGPKLLIQFQNNGVVDDSQLPKDRFSAERLKGVDSTLKIQPAKLEDSAVYLCASSLVGTGAKNIQYFGAGTRLSVL.

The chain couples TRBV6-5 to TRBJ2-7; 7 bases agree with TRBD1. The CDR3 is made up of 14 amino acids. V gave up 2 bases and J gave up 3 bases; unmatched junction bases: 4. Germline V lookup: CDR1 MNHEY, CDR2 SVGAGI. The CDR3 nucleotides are TGTGCCAGCAGTTACAGGACAGGTTACTACGAGCAGTACTTC. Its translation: CASSYRTGYYEQYF.

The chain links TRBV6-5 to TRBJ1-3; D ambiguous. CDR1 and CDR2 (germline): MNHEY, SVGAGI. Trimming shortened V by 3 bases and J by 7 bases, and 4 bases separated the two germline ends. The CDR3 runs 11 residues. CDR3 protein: CASSYLNTIYF. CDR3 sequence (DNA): TGTGCCAGCAGTTATCTCAACACCATATATTTT.

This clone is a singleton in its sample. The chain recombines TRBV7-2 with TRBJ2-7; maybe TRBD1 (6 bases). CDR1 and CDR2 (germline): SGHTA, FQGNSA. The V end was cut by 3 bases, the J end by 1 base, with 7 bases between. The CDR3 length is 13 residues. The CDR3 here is CASSFGQSYEQYF. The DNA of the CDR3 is TGTGCCAGCAGCTTTGGACAGTCCTACGAGCAGTACTTC.

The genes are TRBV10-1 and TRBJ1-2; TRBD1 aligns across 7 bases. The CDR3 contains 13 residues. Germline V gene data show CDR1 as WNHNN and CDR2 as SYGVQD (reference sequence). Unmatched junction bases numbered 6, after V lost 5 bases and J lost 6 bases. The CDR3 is CASSQDRINGYTF. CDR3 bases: TGCGCCAGCAGTCAGGACAGGATCAATGGCTACACCTTC.

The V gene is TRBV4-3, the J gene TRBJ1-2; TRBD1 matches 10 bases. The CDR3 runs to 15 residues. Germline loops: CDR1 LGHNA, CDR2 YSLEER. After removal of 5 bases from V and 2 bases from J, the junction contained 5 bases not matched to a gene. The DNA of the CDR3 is TGCGCCAGCAGCTTAACGGGACAGGGGAACTATGGCTACACCTTC. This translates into CASSLTGQGNYGYTF.

CDR3 sequence reads: CASSRGEHNEQFF. The CDR3 DNA sequence: TGTGCCAGCAGTCGGGGGGAACACAATGAGCAGTTCTTC. The chain couples TRBV6-5 to TRBJ2-1; TRBD2 matches at 7 bases. The trim removed 5 bases at V and 5 bases at J, leaving 3 bases unmatched. CDR1 is MNHEY and CDR2 is SVGAGI in the germline V gene. The CDR3 has 13 amino acids.

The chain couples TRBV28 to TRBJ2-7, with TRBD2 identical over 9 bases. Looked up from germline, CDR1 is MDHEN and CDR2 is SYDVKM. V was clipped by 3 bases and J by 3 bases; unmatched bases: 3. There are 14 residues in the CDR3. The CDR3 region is CASSLSSGIYEQYF. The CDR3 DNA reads TGTGCCAGCAGTTTGTCTAGCGGGATCTACGAGCAGTACTTC.

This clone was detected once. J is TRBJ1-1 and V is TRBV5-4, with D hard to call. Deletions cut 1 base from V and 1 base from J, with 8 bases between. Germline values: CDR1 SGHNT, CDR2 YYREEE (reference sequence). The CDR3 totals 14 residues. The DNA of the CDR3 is TGTGCCAGCAGCTTGCCACCAGCGAACACTGAAGCTTTCTTT. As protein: CASSLPPANTEAFF.

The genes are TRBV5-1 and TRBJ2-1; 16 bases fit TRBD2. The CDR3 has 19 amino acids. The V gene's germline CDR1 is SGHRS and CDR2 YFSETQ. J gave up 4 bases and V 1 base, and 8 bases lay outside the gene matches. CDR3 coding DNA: TGCGCCAGCAGCTTGCCGGGACTAGCGGGGGGGCCCGCATACAATGAGCAGTTCTTC. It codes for CASSLPGLAGGPAYNEQFF.

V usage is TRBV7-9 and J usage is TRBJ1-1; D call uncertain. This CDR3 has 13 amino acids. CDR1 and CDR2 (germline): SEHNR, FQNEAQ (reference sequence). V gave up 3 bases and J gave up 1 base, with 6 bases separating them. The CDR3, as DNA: TGTGCCAGCAGCTTCGCACCGAACACTGAAGCTTTCTTT. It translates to CASSFAPNTEAFF.

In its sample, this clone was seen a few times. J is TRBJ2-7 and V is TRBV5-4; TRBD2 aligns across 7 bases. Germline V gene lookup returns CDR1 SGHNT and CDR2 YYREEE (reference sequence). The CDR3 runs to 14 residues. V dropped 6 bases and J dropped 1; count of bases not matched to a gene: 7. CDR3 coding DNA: TGTGCCAGCACCGTAGCGGGTGTTTCCTACGAGCAGTACTTC. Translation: CASTVAGVSYEQYF. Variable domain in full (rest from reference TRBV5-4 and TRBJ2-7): ETGVTQSPTHLIKTRGQQVTLRCSSQSGHNTVSWYQQALGQGPQFIFQYYREEENGRGNFPPRFSGLQFPNYSSELNVNALELDDSALYLCASTVAGVSYEQYFGPGTRLTVT.

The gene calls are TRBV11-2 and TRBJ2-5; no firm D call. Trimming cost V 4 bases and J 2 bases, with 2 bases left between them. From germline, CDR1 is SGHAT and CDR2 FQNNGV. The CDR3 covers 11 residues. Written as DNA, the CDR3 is TGTGCCAGCAGCTGGCAAGAGACCCAGTACTTC. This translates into CASSWQETQYF.